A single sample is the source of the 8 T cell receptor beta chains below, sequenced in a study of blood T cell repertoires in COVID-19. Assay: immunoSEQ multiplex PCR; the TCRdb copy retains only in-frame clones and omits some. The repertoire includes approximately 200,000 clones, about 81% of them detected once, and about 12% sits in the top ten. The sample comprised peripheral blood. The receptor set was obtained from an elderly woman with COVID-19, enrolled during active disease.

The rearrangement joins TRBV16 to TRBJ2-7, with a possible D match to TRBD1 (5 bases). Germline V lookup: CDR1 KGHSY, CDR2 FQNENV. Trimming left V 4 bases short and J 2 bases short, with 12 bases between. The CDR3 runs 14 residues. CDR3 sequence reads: CASSRNDRAYEQYF. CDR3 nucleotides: TGTGCCAGCAGCCGCAATGACAGAGCCTACGAGCAGTACTTC.

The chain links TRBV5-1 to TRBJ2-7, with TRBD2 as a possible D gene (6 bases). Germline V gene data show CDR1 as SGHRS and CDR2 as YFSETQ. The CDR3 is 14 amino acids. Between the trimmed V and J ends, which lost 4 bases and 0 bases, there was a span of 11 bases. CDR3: CASSRDFSSYEQYF. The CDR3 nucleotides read TGCGCCAGCAGCCGGGACTTCAGCTCCTACGAGCAGTACTTC.

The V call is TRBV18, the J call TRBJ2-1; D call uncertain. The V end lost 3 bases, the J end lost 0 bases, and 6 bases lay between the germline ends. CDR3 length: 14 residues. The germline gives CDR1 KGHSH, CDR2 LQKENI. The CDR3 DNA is TGTGCCAGCTCACCCACAAACTCCTACAATGAGCAGTTCTTC. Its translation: CASSPTNSYNEQFF.

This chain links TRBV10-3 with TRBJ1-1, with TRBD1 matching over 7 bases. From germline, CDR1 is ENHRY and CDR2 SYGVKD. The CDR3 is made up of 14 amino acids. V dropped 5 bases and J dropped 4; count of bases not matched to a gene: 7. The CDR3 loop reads CAISKGAGGTEAFF. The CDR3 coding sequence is TGTGCCATCAGTAAGGGGGCTGGAGGCACTGAAGCTTTCTTT.

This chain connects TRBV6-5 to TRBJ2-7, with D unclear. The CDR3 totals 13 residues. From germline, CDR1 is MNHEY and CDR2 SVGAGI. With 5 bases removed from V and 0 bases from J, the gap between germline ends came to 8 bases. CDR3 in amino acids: CASSPRFSYEQYF. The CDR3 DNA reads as TGTGCCAGCAGTCCCAGGTTCTCCTACGAGCAGTACTTC.

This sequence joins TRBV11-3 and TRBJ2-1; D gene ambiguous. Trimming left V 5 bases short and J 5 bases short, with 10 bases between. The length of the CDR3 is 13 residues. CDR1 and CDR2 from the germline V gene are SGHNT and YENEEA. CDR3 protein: CASSLNRDNEQFF. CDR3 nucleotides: TGTGCCAGCAGCCTAAACAGAGACAATGAGCAGTTCTTC.

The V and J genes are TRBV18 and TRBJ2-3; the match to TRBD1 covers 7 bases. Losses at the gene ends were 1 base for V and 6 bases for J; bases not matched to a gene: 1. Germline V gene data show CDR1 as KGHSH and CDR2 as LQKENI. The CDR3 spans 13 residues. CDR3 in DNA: TGTGCCAGCTCACCACAGGGGGCGGATACGCAGTATTTT. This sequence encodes CASSPQGADTQYF.

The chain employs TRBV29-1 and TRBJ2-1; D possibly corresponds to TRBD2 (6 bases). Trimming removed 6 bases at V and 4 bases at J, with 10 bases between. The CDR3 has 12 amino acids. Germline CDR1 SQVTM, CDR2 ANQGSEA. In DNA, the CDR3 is TGCAGCGTGCGACTAGATTACAATGAGCAGTTCTTC. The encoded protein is CSVRLDYNEQFF.